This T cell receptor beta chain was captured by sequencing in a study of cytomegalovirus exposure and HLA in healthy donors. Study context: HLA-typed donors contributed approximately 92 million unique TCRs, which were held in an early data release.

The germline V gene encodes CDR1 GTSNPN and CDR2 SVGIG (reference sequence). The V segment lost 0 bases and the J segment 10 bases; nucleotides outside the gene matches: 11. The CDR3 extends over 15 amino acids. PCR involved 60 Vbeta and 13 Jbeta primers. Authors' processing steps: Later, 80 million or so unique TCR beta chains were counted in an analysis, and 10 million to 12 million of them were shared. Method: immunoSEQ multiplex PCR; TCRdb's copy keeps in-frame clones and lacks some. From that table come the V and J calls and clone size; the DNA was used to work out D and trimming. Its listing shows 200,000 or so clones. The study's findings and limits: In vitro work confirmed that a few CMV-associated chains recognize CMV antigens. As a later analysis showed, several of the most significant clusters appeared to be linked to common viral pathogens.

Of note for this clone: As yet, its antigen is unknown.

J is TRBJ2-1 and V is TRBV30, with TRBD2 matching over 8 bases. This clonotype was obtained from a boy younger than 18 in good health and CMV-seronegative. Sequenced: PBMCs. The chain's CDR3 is CAWSVRSGGEQEQFF. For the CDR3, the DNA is TGTGCCTGGAGTGTTCGATCCGGGGGGGAACAGGAGCAGTTCTTC.